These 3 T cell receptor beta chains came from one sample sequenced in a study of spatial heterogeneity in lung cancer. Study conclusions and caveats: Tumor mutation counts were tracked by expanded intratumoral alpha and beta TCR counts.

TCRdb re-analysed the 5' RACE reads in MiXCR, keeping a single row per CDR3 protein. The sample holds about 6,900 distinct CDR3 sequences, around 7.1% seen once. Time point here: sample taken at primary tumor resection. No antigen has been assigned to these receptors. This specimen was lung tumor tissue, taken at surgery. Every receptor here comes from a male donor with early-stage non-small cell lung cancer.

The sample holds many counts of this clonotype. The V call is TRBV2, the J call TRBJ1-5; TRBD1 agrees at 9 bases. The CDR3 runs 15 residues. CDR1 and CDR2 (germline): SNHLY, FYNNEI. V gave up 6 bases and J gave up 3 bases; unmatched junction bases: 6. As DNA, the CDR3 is TGTGCCAGCAGGCGACAGGGGGGGCACAATCAGCCCCAGCATTTT. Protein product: CASRRQGGHNQPQHF.

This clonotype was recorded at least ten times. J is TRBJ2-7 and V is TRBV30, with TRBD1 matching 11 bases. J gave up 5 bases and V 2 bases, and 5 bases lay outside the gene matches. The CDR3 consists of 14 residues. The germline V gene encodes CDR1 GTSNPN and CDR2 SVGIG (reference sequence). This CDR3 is CAWSSGQGADEQYF. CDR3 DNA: TGTGCCTGGAGTAGCGGACAGGGGGCAGACGAGCAGTACTTC.

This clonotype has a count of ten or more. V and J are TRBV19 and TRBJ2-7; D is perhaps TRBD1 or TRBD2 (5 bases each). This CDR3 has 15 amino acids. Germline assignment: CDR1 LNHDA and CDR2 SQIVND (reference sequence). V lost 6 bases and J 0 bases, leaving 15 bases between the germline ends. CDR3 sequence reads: CASSLGPISSYEQYF. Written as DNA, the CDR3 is TGTGCCAGTAGCCTGGGACCTATAAGCTCCTACGAGCAGTACTTC.